These T cell receptor beta chains were read from a single sample in a study of T cell repertoires in cytomegalovirus infection. The antigens of these receptors remain unknown. TCRdb analysed the reads with MiXCR anew, one entry per CDR3 protein. This table holds around 540,000 distinct CDR3 sequences, 33% found once. Material: cultured PBMCs, obtained from culture after CMV antigen stimulation. These receptors were collected from a human donor in good health (CMV status not recorded). Some clones in this sample may be carry-over from other donors' samples. CDR3s include the opening cysteine and the closing phenylalanine or tryptophan. The order of the fields is J gene, V gene, CDR3 length, D gene, clone size, CDR3 DNA, CDR3 protein. A D gene is named only where the DNA matches it firmly. Size tells how often a clone was seen (once, few, many) or the class of an expanded clone, and some rows leave it out.

TRBJ2-1 TRBV6-5 18 - - TGTGCCAGCAGTCCACTCGGAGGGGGCGCTTTTGCCTACAATGAGCAGTTCTTC CASSPLGGGAFAYNEQFF
TRBJ2-2 TRBV12-3/TRBV12-4 15 TRBD1 - TGTGCCAGCACCCGACAGGGGGAAGTCGCCGGGGAGCTGTTTTTT CASTRQGEVAGELFF
TRBJ2-2 TRBV7-2 13 - few TGTGCCAGCAGCTTAAAATTTCCCGGGGAGCTGTTTTTT CASSLKFPGELFF
TRBJ2-1 TRBV5-1 11 - - TGCGCCAGCCTTAAGAACAATGAGCAGTTCTTC CASLKNNEQFF
TRBJ2-1 TRBV7-2 15 TRBD2 - TGTGACAGCAGACCCACTAGCGGGAGTCGCAATGAGCAGTTCTTC CDSRPTSGSRNEQFF
TRBJ2-2 TRBV7-6 13 - few TGTGCCAGCACCCTCTCTAATGGCGGGGAGCTGTTTTTT CASTLSNGGELFF
TRBJ1-2 TRBV28 13 - - TGTGCCAGCAGTTTACAAGCGATCTATGGCTACACCTTC CASSLQAIYGYTF
TRBJ2-3 TRBV11-3 15 TRBD2 - TGTGCCAGCAGCTTGACTAGCGGAGCCTCAGATACGCAGTATTTT CASSLTSGASDTQYF
TRBJ2-3 TRBV24-1 15 - few TGTGCCACCAGTGACCCACCGGCGAGCACAGATACGCAGTATTTT CATSDPPASTDTQYF
TRBJ2-3 TRBV7-6 14 - many TGTGCCAGCAGCTTACGACTCCCCACAGATACGCAGTATTTT CASSLRLPTDTQYF
TRBJ2-5 TRBV27 14 TRBD2 - TGTGCCAGCAGTCCCGTAGCGGGGGGGGAGACCCAGTACTTC CASSPVAGGETQYF
TRBJ1-5 TRBV3-1 14 - - TGTGCCAGCAGCCGGGCCGGAGACAATCAGCCCCAGCATTTT CASSRAGDNQPQHF
TRBJ1-6 TRBV7-2 11 - many TGTGCCAGCAGCCTAGGATCACCCCTCCACTTT CASSLGSPLHF
TRBJ2-3 TRBV19 13 - - TGTGCCAGTAGAGGCAGGGGCGCAGATACGCAGTATTTT CASRGRGADTQYF
TRBJ2-1 TRBV7-9 16 TRBD2 - TGTGCCAGCAGCTTGCGGAACGGGAGGGCCTCAAATGAGCAGTTCTTC CASSLRNGRASNEQFF
TRBJ2-3 TRBV7-2 15 - many TGTGCCAGCAGCTTAGGATTCAGTCATTCAGATACGCAGTATTTT CASSLGFSHSDTQYF
TRBJ1-2 TRBV6-5 14 - - TGTGCCAGCAGGTTGTCAGGGATTAATGATGGCTACACCTTC CASRLSGINDGYTF
TRBJ2-7 TRBV20-1 14 TRBD2 - TGCAGTGCCACGGGACTAGCGGGCACTTACGAGCAGTACTTC CSATGLAGTYEQYF
TRBJ2-1 TRBV5-1 17 TRBD2 - TGCGCCAGCAGCTTGCCCCTGACTAGCGGCGCCTACAATGAGCAGTTCTTC CASSLPLTSGAYNEQFF
TRBJ2-2 TRBV19 14 - - TGTGCCAGTAGTATTGGCCTTAACACCGGGGAGCTGTTTTTT CASSIGLNTGELFF
TRBJ2-2 TRBV25-1 18 TRBD1 - TGTGCCAGCAGGGGAGACAGGGGAACAATAACCAACACCGGGGAGCTGTTTTTT CASRGDRGTITNTGELFF
TRBJ1-1 TRBV12-3/TRBV12-4 16 - - TGTGCCAGCAGTTCCCTACAGGGTTTGAGCCGAGCACAAGCTTTCTTT CASSSLQGLSRAQAFF
TRBJ1-3 TRBV6-5 15 - - TGTGCCAGCAGTTACGCCAGGCCCTCTGGAAACACCATATATTTT CASSYARPSGNTIYF
TRBJ1-3 TRBV2 15 - medium-sized TGTGCCAGCAGTGCCACAGTGGGGGTTGGAAACACCATATATTTT CASSATVGVGNTIYF
TRBJ2-3 TRBV7-2 14 - many TGTGCCAGCAGCTCCGGGGGTTACACAGATACGCAGTATTTT CASSSGGYTDTQYF
TRBJ2-5 TRBV29-1 12 - - TGCAGCGTTGGAGACTTGCAAGAGACCCAGTACTTC CSVGDLQETQYF
TRBJ1-5 TRBV28 15 TRBD1 - TGTGCCTCTCGCCTAGGGACAGGGGTAGATCAGCCCCAGCATTTT CASRLGTGVDQPQHF
TRBJ2-1 TRBV7-2 13 TRBD2 many TGTGCCAGCAGCCTCCTAGCGGACAATGAGCAGTTCTTC CASSLLADNEQFF
TRBJ1-5 TRBV12-3/TRBV12-4 13 - many TGTGCCAGCACCTTTGACCCTGAGAGGCCCCAGCATTTT CASTFDPERPQHF
TRBJ2-2 TRBV7-3 16 TRBD1 - TGTGCCAGCAGCTTGACAGGGCCGCTGAACACCGGGGAGCTGTTTTTT CASSLTGPLNTGELFF
TRBJ1-1 TRBV11-2 15 - few TGTGCCAGCAGGAGGGGTGATCTTATGAACACTGAAGCTTTCTTT CASRRGDLMNTEAFF
TRBJ2-7 TRBV7-2 17 TRBD2 - TGTGCCAGCAGCCCAACTAGCGGGAGGGCCTCTTCCTACGAGCAGTACTTC CASSPTSGRASSYEQYF
TRBJ2-3 TRBV7-9 13 - few TGTGCCAGCAGTCGGAGCGACGTGAAGACGCAGTATTTT CASSRSDVKTQYF
TRBJ1-1 TRBV7-9 15 - - TGTGCCAGCAGCTTAGGCTTTAGGGGAGGCGCTGAAGCTTTCTTT CASSLGFRGGAEAFF
TRBJ2-2 TRBV4-3 16 TRBD2 - TGCGCCAGCAGCGGCCATGGGCTAGCGGACACCGGGGAGCTGTTTTTT CASSGHGLADTGELFF
TRBJ2-1 TRBV4-2 16 - - TGTGCCAGCAGCCCCCGGGCAGCAACCATTGTCGATGAGCAGTTCTTC CASSPRAATIVDEQFF
TRBJ2-1 TRBV14 15 TRBD2 - TGTGCCAGCAGCCTCCCGGGACTAGGGATCAATGAGCAGTTCTTC CASSLPGLGINEQFF
TRBJ2-4 TRBV4-3 17 TRBD1 few TGCGCCAGCAGCCAAGATCCGGACAGGGCCGCCAAAAACATTCAGTACTTC CASSQDPDRAAKNIQYF
TRBJ2-7 TRBV25-1 12 - few TGTGCCAGCAGTGATGGGCCATACGAGCAGTACTTC CASSDGPYEQYF
TRBJ1-5 TRBV7-9 13 TRBD1 few TGTGCCAGCGTACAGGGGGCGGGTCAGCCCCAGCATTTT CASVQGAGQPQHF
TRBJ2-2 TRBV5-4 15 TRBD2 once TGTGCCAGCAGCCGGACTAGCGGGGACACCGGGGAGCTGTTTTTT CASSRTSGDTGELFF
TRBJ2-1 TRBV7-6 15 TRBD2 - TGTGCCAGCAGCTTAGCTGCAGCGGGGGACAATGAGCAGTTCTTC CASSLAAAGDNEQFF
TRBJ1-1 TRBV11-2 12 - - TGTGCCAGCAGCTTTATTGGGACTGAAGCTTTCTTT CASSFIGTEAFF
TRBJ2-1 TRBV28 14 - few TGTGCCAGCAAGGGAGGGGGAGACTACAATGAGCAGTTCTTC CASKGGGDYNEQFF
TRBJ2-2 TRBV6-1 15 TRBD1 - TGTGCCAGTCGCGGGACAGGCCCGAACACCGGGGAGCTGTTTTTT CASRGTGPNTGELFF
TRBJ2-7 TRBV4-3 16 - - TGCGCCAGCAGCCAAGATCTCGGGGGACAGCCCTACGAGCAGTACTTC CASSQDLGGQPYEQYF
TRBJ1-1 TRBV12-3/TRBV12-4 17 TRBD1 few TGTGCCAGCAGCCCGCCGGGACAGGGCCTTATGAACACTGAAGCTTTCTTT CASSPPGQGLMNTEAFF
TRBJ2-5 TRBV10-3 16 - - TGTGCCATCAGTGAGTCTATGGGCTTGGGACAAGAGACCCAGTACTTC CAISESMGLGQETQYF